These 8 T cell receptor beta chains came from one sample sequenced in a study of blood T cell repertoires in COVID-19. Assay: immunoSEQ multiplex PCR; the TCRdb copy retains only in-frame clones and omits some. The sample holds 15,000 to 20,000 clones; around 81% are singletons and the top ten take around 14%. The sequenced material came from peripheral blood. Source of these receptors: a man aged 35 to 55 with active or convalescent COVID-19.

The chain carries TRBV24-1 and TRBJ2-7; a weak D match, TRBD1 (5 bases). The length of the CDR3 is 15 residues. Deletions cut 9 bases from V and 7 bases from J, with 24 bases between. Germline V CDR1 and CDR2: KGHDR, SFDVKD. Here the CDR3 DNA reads TGTGCCACCCCCCCCGGACACGCCAACCCGAGGGAGCAGTACTTC. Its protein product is CATPPGHANPREQYF.

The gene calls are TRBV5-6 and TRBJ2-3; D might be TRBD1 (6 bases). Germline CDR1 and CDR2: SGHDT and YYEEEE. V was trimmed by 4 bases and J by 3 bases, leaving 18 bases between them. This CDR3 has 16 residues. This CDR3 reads CASSPPWQGGTDTQYF. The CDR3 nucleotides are TGTGCCAGCAGCCCCCCGTGGCAAGGGGGTACAGATACGCAGTATTTT.

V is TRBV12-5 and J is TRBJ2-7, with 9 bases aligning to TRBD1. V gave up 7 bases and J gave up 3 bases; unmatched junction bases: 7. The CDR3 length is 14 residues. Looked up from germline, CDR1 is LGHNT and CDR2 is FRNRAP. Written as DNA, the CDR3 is TGTGCTAGTGCGGTGGGGACAGGGAACTACGAGCAGTACTTC. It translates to CASAVGTGNYEQYF.

The CDR3 loop is CATSRDRTDYEQYF. The CDR3 nucleotides read TGTGCCACCAGCAGAGATCGAACAGATTACGAGCAGTACTTC. J is TRBJ2-7 and V is TRBV15; no firm D call. The CDR3 extends over 14 amino acids. Germline V CDR1 and CDR2: LNHNV, YYDKDF (reference sequence). With 0 bases removed from V and 4 bases from J, the gap between germline ends came to 10 bases.

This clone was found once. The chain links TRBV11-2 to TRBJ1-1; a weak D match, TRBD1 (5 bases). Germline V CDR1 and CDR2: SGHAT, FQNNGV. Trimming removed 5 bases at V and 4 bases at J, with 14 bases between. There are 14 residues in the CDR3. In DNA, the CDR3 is TGTGCCAGCAGCCCTCGGGGGAGAGGCACTGAAGCTTTCTTT. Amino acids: CASSPRGRGTEAFF. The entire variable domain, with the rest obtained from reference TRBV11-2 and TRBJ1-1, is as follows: EAGVAQSPRYKIIEKRQSVAFWCNPISGHATLYWYQQILGQGPKLLIQFQNNGVVDDSQLPKDRFSAERLKGVDSTLKIQPAKLEDSAVYLCASSPRGRGTEAFFGQGTRLTVV.

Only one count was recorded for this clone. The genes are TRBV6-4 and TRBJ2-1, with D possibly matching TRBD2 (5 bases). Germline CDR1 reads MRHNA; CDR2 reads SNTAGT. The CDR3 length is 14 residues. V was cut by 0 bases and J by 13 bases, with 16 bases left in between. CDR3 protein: CASSDSGSGGYQFF. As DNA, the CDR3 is TGTGCCAGCAGTGACTCAGGAAGCGGCGGGTATCAGTTCTTC.

DNA for the CDR3: TGCAGCGTGGAGAGCGGACTAGCGGGTAATGAGCAGTTCTTC. Translating gives CSVESGLAGNEQFF. The chain carries TRBV29-1 and TRBJ2-1; 11 bases fit TRBD2. The CDR3 runs 14 residues. Germline V gene sequence: CDR1 SQVTM, CDR2 ANQGSEA. After removal of 6 bases from V and 7 bases from J, the junction contained 8 bases not matched to a gene.

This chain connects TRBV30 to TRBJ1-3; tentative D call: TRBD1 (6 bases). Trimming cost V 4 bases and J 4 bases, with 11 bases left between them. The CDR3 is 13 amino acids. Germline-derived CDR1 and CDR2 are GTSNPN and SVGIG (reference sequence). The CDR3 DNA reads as TGTGCCTGGACAGGGGCTTTCGGAAACACCATATATTTT. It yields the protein CAWTGAFGNTIYF.